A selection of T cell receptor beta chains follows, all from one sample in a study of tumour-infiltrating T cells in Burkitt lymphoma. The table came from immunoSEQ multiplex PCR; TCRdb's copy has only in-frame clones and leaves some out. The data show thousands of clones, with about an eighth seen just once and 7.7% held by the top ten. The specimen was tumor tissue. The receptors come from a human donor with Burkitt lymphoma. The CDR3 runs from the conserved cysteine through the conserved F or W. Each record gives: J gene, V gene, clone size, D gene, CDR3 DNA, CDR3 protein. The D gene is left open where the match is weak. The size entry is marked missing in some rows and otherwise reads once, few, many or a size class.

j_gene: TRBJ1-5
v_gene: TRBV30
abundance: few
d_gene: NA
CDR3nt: TGTGCCTGGAGTGTGGGGGGGTATCAGCCCCAGCATTTT
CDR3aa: CAWSVGGYQPQHF

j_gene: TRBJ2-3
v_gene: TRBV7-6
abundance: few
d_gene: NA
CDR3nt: TGTGCCAGCAGCTTACCGGGACCCGCCGTCACAGATACGCAGTATTTT
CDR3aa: CASSLPGPAVTDTQYF

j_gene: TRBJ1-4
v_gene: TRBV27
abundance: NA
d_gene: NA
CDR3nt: TGTGCCAGCAGTTTATCCGGGACCTACAATGAAAAACTGTTTTTT
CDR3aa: CASSLSGTYNEKLFF

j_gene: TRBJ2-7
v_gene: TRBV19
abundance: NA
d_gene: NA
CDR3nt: TGTGCCAGTAGCGGCGGGACCTACGAGCAGTACTTC
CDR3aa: CASSGGTYEQYF

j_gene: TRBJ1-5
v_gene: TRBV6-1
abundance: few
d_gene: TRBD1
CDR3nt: TGTGCCAGCAGGAGCACAGGGGATCAGCCCCAGCATTTT
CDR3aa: CASRSTGDQPQHF

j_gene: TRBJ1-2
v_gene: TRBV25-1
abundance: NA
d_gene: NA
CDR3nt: TGTGCCAGCAGTGAATCCGGCAGGAGGGTACGCTACACCTTC
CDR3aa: CASSESGRRVRYTF

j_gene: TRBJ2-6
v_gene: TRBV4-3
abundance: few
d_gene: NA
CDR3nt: TGCGCCAGCAGCCAAGGAAACTCTGGGGCCAACGTCCTGACTTTC
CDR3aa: CASSQGNSGANVLTF

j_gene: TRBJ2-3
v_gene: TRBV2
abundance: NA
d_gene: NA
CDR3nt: TGTGCCACTCGACTAGGTGATACGCAGTATTTT
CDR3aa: CATRLGDTQYF

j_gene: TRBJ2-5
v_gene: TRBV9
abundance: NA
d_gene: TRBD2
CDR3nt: TGTGCCAGCAGCTTGGGACTAGCGGGGGGGCAAGAGACCCAGTACTTC
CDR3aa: CASSLGLAGGQETQYF

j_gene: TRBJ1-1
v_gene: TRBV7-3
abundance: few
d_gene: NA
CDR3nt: TGTGCCAGCAGCCCTGGCACGAACACTGAAGCTTTCTTT
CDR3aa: CASSPGTNTEAFF

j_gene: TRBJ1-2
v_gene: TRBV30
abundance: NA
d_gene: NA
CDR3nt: TGTGCCTGGAGTGTTGGGCAGAAGAACTATGGCTACACCTTC
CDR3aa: CAWSVGQKNYGYTF

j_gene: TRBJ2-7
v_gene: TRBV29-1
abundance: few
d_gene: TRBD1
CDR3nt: TGCAGCGTTGTGGGGGCTACAGGGGGGTACGAGCAGTACTTC
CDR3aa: CSVVGATGGYEQYF

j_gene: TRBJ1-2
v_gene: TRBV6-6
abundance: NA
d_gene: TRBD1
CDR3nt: TGTGCCAGCAGTCCGACAGGGGAAGGCTACACCTTC
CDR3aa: CASSPTGEGYTF

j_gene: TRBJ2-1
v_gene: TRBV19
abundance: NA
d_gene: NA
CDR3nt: TGTGCCATCAGACAGGGAGGGTCGGGTGAGCAGTTCTTC
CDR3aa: CAIRQGGSGEQFF

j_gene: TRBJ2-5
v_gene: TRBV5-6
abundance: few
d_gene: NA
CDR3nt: TGTGCCAGCAGCTTCCGGGCTTGGGAGACCCAGTACTTC
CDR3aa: CASSFRAWETQYF

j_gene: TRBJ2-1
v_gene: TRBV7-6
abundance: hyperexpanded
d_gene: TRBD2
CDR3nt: TGTGCCAGCAGCTTAGGGTCTAGCGGGGGGTTTTTGAATGAGCAGTTCTTC
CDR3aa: CASSLGSSGGFLNEQFF

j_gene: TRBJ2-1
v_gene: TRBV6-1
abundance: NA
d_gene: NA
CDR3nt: TGTGCCAGCAGTGAACTGGAGGGGTCAGCCTACAATGAGCAGTTCTTC
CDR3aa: CASSELEGSAYNEQFF

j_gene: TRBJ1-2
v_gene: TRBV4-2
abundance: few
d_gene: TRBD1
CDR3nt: TGTGCCAGCAGCCAAGGAAGGACAGGGGAGTATAATGGCTACACCTTC
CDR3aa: CASSQGRTGEYNGYTF

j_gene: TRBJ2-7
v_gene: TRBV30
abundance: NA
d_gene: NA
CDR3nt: TGTGCCTGGGCCGCAGGGAAAACCAACTACGAGCAGTACTTC
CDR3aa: CAWAAGKTNYEQYF

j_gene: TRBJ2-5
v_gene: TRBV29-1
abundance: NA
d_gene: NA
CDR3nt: TGCAGCGTTGAAGAACGGGACGGCCAAGAGACCCAGTACTTC
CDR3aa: CSVEERDGQETQYF

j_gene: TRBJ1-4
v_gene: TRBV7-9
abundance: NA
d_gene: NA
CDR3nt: TGTGCCAGCAGCCCACGGGCTAATGAAAAACTGTTTTTT
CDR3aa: CASSPRANEKLFF

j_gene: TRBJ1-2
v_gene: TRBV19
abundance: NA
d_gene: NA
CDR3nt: TGTGCCAGTAGTATTAGGCAGAACTATGGCTACACCTTC
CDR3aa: CASSIRQNYGYTF

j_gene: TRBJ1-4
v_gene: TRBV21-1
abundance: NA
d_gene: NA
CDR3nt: TGTGCCAGCAGCAAGTCTGGGCCATATGAAAAACTGTTTTTT
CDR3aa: CASSKSGPYEKLFF

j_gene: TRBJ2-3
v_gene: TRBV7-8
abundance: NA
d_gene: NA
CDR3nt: TGTGCCAGCAGCTTCATGGACGGCACAGATACGCAGTATTTT
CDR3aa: CASSFMDGTDTQYF

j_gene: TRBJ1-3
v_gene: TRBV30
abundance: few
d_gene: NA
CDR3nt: TGTGCCTGGAATACAGTCCTCTCTGGAAACACCATATATTTT
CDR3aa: CAWNTVLSGNTIYF

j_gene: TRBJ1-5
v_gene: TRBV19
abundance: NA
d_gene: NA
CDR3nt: TGTGCCAGTAGTATAGATCCATACGCCAGTAGCAATCAGCCCCAGCATTTT
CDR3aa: CASSIDPYASSNQPQHF

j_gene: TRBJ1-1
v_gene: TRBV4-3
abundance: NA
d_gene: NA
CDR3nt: TGCGCCAGCAGCCGCGGTGGGGGCCTCGACACTGAAGCTTTCTTT
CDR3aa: CASSRGGGLDTEAFF

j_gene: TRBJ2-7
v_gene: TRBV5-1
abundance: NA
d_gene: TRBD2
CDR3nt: TGCGCCAGCAGCTTGGTGCCCGGGGAGGGGAACCACGAGCAGTACTTC
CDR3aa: CASSLVPGEGNHEQYF

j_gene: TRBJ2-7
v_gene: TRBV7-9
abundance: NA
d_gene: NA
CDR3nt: TGTGCCAGCAGCTTAGTCATGAAAGACTCCTACGAGCAGTACTTC
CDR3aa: CASSLVMKDSYEQYF

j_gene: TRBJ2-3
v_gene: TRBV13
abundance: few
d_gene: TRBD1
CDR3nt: TGTGCCAGCAGCCTCCCTACAGGGGCGGATACGCAGTATTTT
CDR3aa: CASSLPTGADTQYF

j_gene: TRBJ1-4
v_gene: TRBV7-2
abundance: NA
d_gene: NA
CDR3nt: TGTGCCAGCGGCCACGATGAAAAACTGTTTTTT
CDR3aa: CASGHDEKLFF

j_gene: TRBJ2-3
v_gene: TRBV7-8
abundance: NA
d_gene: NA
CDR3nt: TGTGCCAGCAGCTTAATTGGGACTAGCACAGATACGCAGTATTTT
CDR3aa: CASSLIGTSTDTQYF

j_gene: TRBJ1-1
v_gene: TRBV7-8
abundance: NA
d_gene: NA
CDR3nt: TGTGCCAGCAGCCCACTTGACGGGAACACTGAAGCTTTCTTT
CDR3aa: CASSPLDGNTEAFF

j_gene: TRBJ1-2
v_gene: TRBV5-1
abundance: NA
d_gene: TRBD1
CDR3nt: TGCGCCAGCAGCTTGGCCGAGGGGACAGGGAAGGACTATGGCTACACCTTC
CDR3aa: CASSLAEGTGKDYGYTF

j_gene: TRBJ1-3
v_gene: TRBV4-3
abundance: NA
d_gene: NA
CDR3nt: TGCGCCAGCAGCCAAGATCGAGGGGGAAGCGGAAACACCATATATTTT
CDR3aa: CASSQDRGGSGNTIYF

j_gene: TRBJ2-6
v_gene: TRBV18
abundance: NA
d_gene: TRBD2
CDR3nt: TGTGCCAGCTCACCCTACGGGACTAGCGGGAGGCTCTCTGGGGCCAACGTCCTGACTTTC
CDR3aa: CASSPYGTSGRLSGANVLTF

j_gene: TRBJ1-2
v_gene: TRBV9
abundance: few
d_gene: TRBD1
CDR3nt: TGTGCCAGCAGCATAATAGGGGGGACAGATTTATATGGCTACACCTTC
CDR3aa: CASSIIGGTDLYGYTF

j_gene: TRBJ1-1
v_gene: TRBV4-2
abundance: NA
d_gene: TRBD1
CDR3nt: TGTGCCAGCAGCCCCGTGACAGGGGGTTTTATGAACACTGAAGCTTTCTTT
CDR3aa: CASSPVTGGFMNTEAFF

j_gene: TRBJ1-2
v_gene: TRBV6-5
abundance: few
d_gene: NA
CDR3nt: TGTGCCACCAAGGCGGAGAACTATGGCTACACCTTC
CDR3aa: CATKAENYGYTF

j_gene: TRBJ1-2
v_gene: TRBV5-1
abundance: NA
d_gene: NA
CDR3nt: TGCGCCAGCAGCTTCGCGGGGGGCCAGGGGCGGTATGGCTACACCTTC
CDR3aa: CASSFAGGQGRYGYTF

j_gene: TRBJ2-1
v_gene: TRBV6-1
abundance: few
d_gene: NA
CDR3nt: TGTGCCAGCAGTCTCGGGGCTTACGAGCAGTTCTTC
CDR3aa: CASSLGAYEQFF

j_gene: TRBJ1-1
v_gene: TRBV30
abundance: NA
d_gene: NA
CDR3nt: TGTGCCGGAACAGGGTCCCTGAGCACTGAAGCTTTCTTT
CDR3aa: CAGTGSLSTEAFF

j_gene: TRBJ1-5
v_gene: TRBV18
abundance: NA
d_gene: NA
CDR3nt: TGTGCCAGCTCACTCCGGGGCACCTCGGGGAATCAGCCCCAGCATTTT
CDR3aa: CASSLRGTSGNQPQHF

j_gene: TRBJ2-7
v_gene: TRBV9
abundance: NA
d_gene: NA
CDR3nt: TGTGCCAGCAGCCCAGTCACGGACAGAAACGAGCAGTACTTC
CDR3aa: CASSPVTDRNEQYF

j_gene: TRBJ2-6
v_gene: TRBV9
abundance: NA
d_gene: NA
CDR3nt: TGTGCCAGCAGTCAAGTGTACAAACAAAGTCGGGCCAACGTCCTGACTTTC
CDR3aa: CASSQVYKQSRANVLTF

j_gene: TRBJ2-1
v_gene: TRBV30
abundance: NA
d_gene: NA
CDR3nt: TGTGCCTGGAGTGCGAATGAGCAGTTCTTC
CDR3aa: CAWSANEQFF

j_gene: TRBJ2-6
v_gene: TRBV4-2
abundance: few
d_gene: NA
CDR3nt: TGTGCCAGCAGCCAAGCCGGGTCCTCTGGGGCCAACGTCCTGACTTTC
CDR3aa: CASSQAGSSGANVLTF